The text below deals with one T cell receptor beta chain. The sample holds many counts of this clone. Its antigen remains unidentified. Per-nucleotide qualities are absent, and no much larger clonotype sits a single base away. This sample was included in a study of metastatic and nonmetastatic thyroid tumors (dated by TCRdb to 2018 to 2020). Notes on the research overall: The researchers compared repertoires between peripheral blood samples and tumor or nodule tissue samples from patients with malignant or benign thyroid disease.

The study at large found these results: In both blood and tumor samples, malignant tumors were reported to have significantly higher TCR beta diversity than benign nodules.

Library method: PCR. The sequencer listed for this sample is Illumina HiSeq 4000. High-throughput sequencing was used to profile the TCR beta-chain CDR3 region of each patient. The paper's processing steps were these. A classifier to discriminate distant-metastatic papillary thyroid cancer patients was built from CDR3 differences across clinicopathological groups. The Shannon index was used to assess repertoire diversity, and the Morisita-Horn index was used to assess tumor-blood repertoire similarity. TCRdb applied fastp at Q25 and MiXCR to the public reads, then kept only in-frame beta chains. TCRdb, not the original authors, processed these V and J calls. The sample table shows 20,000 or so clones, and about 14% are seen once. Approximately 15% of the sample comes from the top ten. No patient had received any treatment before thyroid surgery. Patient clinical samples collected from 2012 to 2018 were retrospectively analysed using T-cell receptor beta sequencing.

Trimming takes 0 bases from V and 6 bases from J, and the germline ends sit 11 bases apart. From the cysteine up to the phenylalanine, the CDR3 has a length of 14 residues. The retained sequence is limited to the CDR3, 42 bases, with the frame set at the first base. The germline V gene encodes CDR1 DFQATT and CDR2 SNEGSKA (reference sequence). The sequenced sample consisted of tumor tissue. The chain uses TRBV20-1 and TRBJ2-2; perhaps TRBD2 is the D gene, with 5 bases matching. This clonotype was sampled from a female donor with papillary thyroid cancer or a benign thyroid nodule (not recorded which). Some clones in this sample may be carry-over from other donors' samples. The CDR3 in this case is CSARDVSEAGELFF. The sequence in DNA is TGCAGTGCTAGAGATGTTAGCGAGGCCGGGGAGCTGTTTTTT.